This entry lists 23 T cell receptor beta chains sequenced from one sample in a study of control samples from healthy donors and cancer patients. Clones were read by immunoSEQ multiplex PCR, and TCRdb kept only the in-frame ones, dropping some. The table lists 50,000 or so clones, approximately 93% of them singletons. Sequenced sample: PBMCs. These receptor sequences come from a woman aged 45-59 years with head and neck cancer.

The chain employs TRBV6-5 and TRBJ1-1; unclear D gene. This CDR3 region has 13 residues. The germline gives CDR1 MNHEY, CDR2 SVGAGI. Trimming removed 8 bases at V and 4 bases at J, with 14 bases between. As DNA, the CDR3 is TGTGCCAGCGAGAGGGAAGCGGGCACTGAAGCTTTCTTT. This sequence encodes CASEREAGTEAFF.

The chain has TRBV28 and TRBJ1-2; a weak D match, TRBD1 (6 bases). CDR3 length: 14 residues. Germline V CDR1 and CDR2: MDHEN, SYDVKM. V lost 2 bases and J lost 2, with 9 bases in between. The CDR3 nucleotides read TGTGCCAGCAGTTTAGGACAGACCAACTATGGCTACACCTTC. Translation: CASSLGQTNYGYTF.

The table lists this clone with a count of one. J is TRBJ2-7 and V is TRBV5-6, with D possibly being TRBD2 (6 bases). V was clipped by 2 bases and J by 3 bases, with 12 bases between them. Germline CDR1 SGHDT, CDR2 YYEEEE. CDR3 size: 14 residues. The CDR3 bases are TGTGCCAGCAGCTTAACGGGGGTAAGCTACGAGCAGTACTTC. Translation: CASSLTGVSYEQYF.

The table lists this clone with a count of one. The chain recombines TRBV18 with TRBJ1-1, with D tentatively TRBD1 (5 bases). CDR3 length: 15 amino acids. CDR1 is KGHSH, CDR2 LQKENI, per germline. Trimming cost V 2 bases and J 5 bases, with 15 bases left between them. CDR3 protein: CASSPGEGLGTEAFF. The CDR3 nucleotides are TGTGCCAGCTCACCAGGGGAGGGGTTGGGAACTGAAGCTTTCTTT.

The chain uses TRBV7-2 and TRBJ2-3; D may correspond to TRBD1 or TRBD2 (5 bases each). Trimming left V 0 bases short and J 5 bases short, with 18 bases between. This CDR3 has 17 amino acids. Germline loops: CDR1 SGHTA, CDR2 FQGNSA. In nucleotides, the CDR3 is TGTGCCAGCAGCTTAGCCGCCGGGGCAGGAAGGGGAGATACGCAGTATTTT. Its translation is CASSLAAGAGRGDTQYF.

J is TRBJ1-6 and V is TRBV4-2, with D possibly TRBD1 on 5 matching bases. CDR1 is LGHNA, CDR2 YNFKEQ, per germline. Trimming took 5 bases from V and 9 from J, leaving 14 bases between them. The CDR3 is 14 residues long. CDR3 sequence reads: CASSSGTYGSPLHF. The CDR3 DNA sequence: TGTGCCAGCAGCTCCGGGACGTATGGTTCACCCCTCCACTTT.

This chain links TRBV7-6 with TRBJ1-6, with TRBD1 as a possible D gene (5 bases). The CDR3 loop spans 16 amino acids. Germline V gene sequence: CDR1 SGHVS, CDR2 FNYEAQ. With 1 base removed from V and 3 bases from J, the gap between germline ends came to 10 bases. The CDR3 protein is CASSLEGLGYNSPLHF. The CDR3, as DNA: TGTGCCAGCAGCTTAGAGGGACTCGGCTATAATTCACCCCTCCACTTT.

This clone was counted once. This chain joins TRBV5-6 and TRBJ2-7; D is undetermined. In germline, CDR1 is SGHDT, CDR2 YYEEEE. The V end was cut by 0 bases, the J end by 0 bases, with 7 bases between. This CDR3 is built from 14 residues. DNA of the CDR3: TGTGCCAGCAGCTTGGAGGGCAGCTCCTACGAGCAGTACTTC. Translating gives CASSLEGSSYEQYF. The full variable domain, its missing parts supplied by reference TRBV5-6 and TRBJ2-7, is DAGVTQSPTHLIKTRGQQVTLRCSPKSGHDTVSWYQQALGQGPQFIFQYYEEEERQRGNFPDRFSGHQFPNYSSELNVNALLLGDSALYLCASSLEGSSYEQYFGPGTRLTVT.

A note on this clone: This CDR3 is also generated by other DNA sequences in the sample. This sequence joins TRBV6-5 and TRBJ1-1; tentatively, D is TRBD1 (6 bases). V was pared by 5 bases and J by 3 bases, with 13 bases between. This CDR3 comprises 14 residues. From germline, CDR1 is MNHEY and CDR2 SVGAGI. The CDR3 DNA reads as TGTGCCAGCAGTCGGGGGCAGTTGGACACTGAAGCTTTCTTT. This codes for CASSRGQLDTEAFF.

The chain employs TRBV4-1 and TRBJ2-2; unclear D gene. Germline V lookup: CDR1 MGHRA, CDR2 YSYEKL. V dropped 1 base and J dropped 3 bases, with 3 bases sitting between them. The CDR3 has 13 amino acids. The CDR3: CASSQVDTGELFF. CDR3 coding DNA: TGCGCCAGCAGCCAAGTAGACACCGGGGAGCTGTTTTTT.

For the CDR3, the DNA is TGTGCCAGCAGCTTAGGGATCTTAAAAGATGAAAAACTGTTTTTT. Translated: CASSLGILKDEKLFF. The chain couples TRBV11-2 to TRBJ1-4; D not certain. With 1 base removed from V and 6 bases from J, the gap between germline ends came to 12 bases. Germline CDR1 and CDR2: SGHAT and FQNNGV. The CDR3 contains 15 residues.

The CDR3 region has the DNA TGTGCCAGCAGCTTAGTAGGGATCCAAGAGACCCAGTACTTC. The encoded protein is CASSLVGIQETQYF. The chain carries TRBV7-2 and TRBJ2-5; no clear D gene. The CDR3 loop spans 14 amino acids. Trimming removed 1 base at V and 1 base at J, with 7 bases between. CDR1 is SGHTA and CDR2 is FQGNSA in the germline V gene.

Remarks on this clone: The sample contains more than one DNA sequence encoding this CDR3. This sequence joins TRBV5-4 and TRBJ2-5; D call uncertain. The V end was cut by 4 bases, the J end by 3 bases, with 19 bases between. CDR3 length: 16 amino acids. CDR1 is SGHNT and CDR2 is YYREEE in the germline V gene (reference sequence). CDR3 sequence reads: CASSLKTTLGKETQYF. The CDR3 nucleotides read TGTGCCAGCAGCCTAAAAACCACCCTGGGGAAAGAGACCCAGTACTTC.

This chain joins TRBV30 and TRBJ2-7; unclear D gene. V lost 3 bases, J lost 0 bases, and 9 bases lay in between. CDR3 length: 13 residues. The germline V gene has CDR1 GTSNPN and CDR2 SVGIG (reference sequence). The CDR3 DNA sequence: TGTGCCTGGAGGGAGAGCCCCTCCTACGAGCAGTACTTC. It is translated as CAWRESPSYEQYF.

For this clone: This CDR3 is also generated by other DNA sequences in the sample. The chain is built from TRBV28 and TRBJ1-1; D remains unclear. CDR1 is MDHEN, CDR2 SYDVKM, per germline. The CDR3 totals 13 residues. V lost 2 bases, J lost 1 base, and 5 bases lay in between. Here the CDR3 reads CASSLPGNTEAFF. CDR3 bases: TGTGCCAGCAGTTTACCAGGGAACACTGAAGCTTTCTTT.

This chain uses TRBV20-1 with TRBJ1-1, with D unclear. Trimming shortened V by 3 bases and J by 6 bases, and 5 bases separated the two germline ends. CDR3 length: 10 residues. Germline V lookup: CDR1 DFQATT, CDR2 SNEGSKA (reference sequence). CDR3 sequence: CSASQPEAFF. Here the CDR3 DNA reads TGCAGTGCTAGCCAGCCTGAAGCTTTCTTT.

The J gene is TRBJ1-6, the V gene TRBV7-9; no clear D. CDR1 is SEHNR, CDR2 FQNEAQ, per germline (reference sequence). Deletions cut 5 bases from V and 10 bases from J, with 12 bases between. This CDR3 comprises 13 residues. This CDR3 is CASSAENGSPLHF. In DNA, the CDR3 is TGTGCCAGCAGCGCAGAAAATGGATCACCCCTCCACTTT. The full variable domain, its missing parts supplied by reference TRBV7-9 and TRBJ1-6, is DTGVSQNPRHKITKRGQNVTFRCDPISEHNRLYWYRQTLGQGPEFLTYFQNEAQLEKSRLLSDRFSAERPKGSFSTLEIQRTEQGDSAMYLCASSAENGSPLHFGNGTRLTVT.

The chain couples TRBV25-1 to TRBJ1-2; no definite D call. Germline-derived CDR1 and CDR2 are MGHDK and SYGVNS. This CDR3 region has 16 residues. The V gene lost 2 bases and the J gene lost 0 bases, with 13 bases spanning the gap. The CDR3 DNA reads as TGTGCCAGCAGTGAACCCCAGAGGGATTCTAACTATGGCTACACCTTC. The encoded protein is CASSEPQRDSNYGYTF.

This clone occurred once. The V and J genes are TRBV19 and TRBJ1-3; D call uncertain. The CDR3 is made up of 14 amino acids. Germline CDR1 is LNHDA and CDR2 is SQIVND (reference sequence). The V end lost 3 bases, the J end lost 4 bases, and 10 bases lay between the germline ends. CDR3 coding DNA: TGTGCCAGTAGTATGGTGGGAAACGGAAACACCATATATTTT. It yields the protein CASSMVGNGNTIYF.

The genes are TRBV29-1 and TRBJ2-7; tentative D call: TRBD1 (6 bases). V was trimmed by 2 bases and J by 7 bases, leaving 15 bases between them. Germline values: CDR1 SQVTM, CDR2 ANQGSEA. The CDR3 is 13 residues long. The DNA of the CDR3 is TGCAGCGTTGAAAAGGGGAAAGGGGGTGAGCAGTACTTC. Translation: CSVEKGKGGEQYF.

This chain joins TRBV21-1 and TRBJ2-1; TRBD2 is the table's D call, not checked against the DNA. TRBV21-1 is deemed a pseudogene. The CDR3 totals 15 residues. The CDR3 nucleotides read TGTGCCAGCAGCAAGAGACGGAGGAACAACAATGAGCAGTTCTTC. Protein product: CASSKRRRNNNEQFF.

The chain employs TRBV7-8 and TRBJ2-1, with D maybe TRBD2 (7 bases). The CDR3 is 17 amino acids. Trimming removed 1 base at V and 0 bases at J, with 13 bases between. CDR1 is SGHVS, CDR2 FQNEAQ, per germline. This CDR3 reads CASSLVGGGGSYNEQFF. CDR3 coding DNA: TGTGCCAGCAGCTTAGTGGGGGGAGGGGGCTCCTACAATGAGCAGTTCTTC.

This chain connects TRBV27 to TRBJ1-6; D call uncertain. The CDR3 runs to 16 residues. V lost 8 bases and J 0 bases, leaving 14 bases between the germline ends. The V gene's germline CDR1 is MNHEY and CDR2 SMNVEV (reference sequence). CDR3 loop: CASSINPLSYNSPLHF. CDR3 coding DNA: TGTGCCAGCTCTATTAACCCGCTCTCCTATAATTCACCCCTCCACTTT.